What follows describes a single TCR beta chain. Its antigen is unknown. The sorting of naive CD8 T cells used the CD8+CD4-CCR7+CD45RA+ phenotype. Germline assignment: CDR1 LNHDA and CDR2 SQIVND (reference sequence). CDR3 length equals 15 residues. Trimming left V 5 bases short and J 3 bases short, with 15 bases between. The sample comes from a study of molecular identifiers for immune sequencing clone quantification. General study points: The study found clones above 20 RNA copies held over 97% of effector molecules and under 1% in naive cells. With a barcode shared among identical TCR molecules, highly expanded clone sizes could be underestimated.

TCRdb analysed the PCR reads with MiXCR anew, one entry per CDR3 protein. This table holds about 510,000 distinct CDR3 sequences, about 22% found once. The sequencing sample was made of naive CD8+ T cells from blood, with Jurkat cell RNA spiked in. The subset: FACS-sorted CD8+CD4-CCR7+CD45RA+ naive T cells. This chain joins TRBV19 and TRBJ2-3; no reliable D call. This receptor was obtained from a human donor in good health. Some libraries in this study had Jurkat cell RNA spiked in. CDR3 sequence reads: CASSYQLGYTDTQYF. The CDR3 nucleotides read TGTGCCAGTAGTTATCAATTGGGCTATACAGATACGCAGTATTTT.